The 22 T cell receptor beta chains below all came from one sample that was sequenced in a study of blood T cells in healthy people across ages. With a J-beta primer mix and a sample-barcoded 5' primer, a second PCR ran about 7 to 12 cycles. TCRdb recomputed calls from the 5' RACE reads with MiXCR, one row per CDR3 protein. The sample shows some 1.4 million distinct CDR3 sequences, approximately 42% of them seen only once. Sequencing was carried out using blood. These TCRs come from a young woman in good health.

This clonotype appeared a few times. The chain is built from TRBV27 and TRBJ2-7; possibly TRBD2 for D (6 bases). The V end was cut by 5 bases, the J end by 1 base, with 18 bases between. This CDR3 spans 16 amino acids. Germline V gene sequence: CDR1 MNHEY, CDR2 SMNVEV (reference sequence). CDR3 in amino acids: CASSLTRTTTSYEQYF. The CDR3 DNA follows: TGTGCCAGCAGTCTCACCCGGACTACCACGTCCTACGAGCAGTACTTC.

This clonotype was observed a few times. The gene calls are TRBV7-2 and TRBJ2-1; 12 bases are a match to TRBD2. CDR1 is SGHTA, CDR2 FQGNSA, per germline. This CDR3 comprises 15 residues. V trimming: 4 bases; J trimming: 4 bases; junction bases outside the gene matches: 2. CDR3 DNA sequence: TGTGCCAGCAGCTGGACTAGCGGGGAATACAATGAGCAGTTCTTC. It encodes CASSWTSGEYNEQFF.

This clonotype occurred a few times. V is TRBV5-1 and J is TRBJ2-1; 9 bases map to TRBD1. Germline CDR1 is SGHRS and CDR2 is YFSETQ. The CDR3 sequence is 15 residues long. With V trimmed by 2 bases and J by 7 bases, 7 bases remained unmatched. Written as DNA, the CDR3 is TGCGCCAGCAGCTTCGGGGACAGGGTATCAAATGAGCAGTTCTTC. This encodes CASSFGDRVSNEQFF.

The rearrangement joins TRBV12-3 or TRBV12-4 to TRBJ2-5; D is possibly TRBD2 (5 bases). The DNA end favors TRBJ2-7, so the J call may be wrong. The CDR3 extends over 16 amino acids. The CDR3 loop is CASSLSPIVASYEQYF. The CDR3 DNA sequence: TGTGCCAGCAGTTTAAGCCCGATAGTAGCGTCCTACGAGCAGTACTTC.

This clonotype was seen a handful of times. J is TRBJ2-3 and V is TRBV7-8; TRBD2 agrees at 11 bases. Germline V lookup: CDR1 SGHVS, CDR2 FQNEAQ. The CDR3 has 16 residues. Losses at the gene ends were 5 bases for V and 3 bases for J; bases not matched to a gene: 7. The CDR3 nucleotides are TGTGCCAGCAGCAGTAGCGGGAGGGATGAGACAGATACGCAGTATTTT. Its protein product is CASSSSGRDETDTQYF.

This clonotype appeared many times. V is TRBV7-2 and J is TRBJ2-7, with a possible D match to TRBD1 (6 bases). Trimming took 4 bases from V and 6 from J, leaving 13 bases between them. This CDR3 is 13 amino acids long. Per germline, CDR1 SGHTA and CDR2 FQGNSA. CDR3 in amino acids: CASSSYRESEQYF. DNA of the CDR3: TGTGCCAGCAGCTCTTACAGGGAGTCCGAGCAGTACTTC.

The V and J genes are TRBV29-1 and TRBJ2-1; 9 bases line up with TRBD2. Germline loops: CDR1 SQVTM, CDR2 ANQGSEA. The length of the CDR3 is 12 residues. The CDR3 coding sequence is TGCGCGGGGGGGGTAGCCGGCTACGAGCAGTTCTTC. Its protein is CAGGVAGYEQFF.

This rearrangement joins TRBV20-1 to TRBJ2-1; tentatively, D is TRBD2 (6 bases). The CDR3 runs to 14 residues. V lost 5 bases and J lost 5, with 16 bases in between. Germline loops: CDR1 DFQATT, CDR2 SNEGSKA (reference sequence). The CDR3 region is CSAPPGGADNEQFF. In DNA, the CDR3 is TGCAGTGCTCCCCCCGGGGGAGCAGACAATGAGCAGTTCTTC.

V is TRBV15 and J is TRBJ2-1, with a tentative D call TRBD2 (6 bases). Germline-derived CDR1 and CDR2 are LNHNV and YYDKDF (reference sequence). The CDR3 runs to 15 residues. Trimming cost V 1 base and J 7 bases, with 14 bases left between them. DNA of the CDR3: TGTGCCACCAGCAGAGGTCGGGAGACGGGGAATGAGCAGTTCTTC. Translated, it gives CATSRGRETGNEQFF.

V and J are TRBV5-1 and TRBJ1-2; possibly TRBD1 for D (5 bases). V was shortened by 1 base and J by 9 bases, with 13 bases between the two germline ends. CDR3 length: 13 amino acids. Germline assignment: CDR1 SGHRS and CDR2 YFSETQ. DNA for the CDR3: TGCGCCAGCAGCTTGTTTTTGGGGACCAGCTACACCTTC. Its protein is CASSLFLGTSYTF. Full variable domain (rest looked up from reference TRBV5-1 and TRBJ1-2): KAGVTQTPRYLIKTRGQQVTLSCSPISGHRSVSWYQQTPGQGLQFLFEYFSETQRNKGNFPGRFSGRQFSNSRSEMNVSTLELGDSALYLCASSLFLGTSYTFGSGTRLTVV.

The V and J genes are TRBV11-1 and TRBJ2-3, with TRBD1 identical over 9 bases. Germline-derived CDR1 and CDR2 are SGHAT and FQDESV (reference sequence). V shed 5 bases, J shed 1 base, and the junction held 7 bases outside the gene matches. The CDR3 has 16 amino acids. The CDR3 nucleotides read TGTGCCAGCAGCACCAGGACAGGGGCCCGCACAGATACGCAGTATTTT. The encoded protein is CASSTRTGARTDTQYF. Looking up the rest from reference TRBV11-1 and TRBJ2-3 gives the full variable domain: EAEVAQSPRYKITEKSQAVAFWCDPISGHATLYWYRQILGQGPELLVQFQDESVVDDSQLPKDRFSAERLKGVDSTLKIQPAELGDSAMYLCASSTRTGARTDTQYFGPGTRLTVL.

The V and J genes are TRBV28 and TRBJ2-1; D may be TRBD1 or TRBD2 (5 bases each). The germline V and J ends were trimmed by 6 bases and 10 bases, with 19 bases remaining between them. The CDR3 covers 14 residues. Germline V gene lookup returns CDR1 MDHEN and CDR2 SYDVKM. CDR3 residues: CASSPPGLEYEQFF. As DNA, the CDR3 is TGTGCCAGCAGCCCTCCGGGGCTGGAATACGAGCAGTTCTTC.

DNA of the CDR3: TGTGCCAGCAGCTTGCTAGGAACTGAGCAGTACTTC. It codes for CASSLLGTEQYF. V is TRBV5-7 and J is TRBJ2-1; D remains unclear. The end of the DNA aligns better with TRBJ2-7, so the J call may be wrong. TRBV5-7 is filed as an ORF, its function uncertain. There are 12 residues in the CDR3.

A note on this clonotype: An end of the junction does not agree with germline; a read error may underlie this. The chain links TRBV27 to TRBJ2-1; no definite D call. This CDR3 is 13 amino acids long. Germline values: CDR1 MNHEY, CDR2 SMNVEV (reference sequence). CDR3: CASSVSMYNEQFF. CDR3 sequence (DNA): TGTGCCAGCAGTGTATCTATGTACAATGAGCAGTTCTTC.

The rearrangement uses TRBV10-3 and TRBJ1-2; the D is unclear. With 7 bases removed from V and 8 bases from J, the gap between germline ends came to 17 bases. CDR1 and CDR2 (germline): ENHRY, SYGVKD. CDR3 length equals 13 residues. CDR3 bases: TGTGCCATCAAGGACGAACTTGTTGGGGGCTACACCTTC. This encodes CAIKDELVGGYTF.

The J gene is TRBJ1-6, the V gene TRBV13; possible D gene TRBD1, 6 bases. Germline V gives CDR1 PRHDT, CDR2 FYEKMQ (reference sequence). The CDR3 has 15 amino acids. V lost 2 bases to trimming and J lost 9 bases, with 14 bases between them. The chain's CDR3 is CASSLRSRGGSPLHF. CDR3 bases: TGTGCCAGCAGCTTACGGTCCAGGGGAGGTTCACCCCTCCACTTT.

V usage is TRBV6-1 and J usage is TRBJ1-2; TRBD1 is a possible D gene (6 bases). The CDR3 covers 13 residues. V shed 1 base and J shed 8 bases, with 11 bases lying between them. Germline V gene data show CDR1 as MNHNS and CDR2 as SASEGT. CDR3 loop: CASSEGAGAGYTF. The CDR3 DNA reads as TGTGCCAGCAGTGAAGGAGCAGGGGCAGGCTACACCTTC.

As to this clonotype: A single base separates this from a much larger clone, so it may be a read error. CDR3 sequence reads: CSVENLRPTQYF. CDR3 nucleotide sequence: TGCAGCGTTGAAAACCTACGACCAACGCAGTATTTT. The rearrangement uses TRBV29-1 and TRBJ2-3; D is unresolved. From germline, CDR1 is SQVTM and CDR2 ANQGSEA. The CDR3 has 12 amino acids. The germline V and J ends were trimmed by 2 bases and 9 bases, with 12 bases remaining between them.

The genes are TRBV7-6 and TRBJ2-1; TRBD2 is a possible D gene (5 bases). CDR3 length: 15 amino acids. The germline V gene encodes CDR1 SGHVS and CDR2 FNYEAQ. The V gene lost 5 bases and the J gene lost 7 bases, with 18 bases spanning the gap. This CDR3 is CASSLLALAENEQFF. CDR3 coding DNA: TGTGCCAGCAGCCTCCTAGCTCTAGCTGAGAATGAGCAGTTCTTC.

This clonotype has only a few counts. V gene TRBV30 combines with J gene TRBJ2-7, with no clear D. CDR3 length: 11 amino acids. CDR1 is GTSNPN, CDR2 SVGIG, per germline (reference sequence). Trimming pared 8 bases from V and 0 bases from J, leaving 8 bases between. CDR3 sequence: CAMESSYEQYF. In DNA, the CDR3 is TGTGCCATGGAAAGCTCCTACGAGCAGTACTTC.

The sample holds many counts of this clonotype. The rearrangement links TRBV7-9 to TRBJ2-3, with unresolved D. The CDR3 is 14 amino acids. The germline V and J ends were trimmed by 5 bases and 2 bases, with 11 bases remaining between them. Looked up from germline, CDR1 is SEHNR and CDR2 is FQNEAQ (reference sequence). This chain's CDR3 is CASSLGSNTDTQYF. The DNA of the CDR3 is TGTGCCAGCAGCCTAGGGTCGAACACAGATACGCAGTATTTT.

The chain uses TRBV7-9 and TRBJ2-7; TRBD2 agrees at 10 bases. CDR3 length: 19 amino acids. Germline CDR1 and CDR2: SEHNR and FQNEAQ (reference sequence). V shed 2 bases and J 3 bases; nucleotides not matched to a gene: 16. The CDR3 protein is CASSLTTLGASGSDYEQYF. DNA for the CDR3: TGTGCCAGCAGCTTAACAACTCTTGGGGCTAGCGGGAGCGACTACGAGCAGTACTTC.